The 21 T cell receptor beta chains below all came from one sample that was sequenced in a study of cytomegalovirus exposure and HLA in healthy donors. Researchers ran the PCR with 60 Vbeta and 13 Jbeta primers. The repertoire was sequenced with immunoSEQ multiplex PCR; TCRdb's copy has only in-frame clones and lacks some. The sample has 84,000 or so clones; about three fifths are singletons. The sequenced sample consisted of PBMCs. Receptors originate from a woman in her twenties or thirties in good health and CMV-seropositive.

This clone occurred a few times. CDR3 DNA: TGTGCCAGCAGCTTAGCGGGGGGGCCGACCTACGAGCAGTACTTC. Residues: CASSLAGGPTYEQYF. This rearrangement joins TRBV7-8 to TRBJ2-7; maybe TRBD2 (7 bases). CDR3 length: 15 amino acids. Germline CDR1 and CDR2: SGHVS and FQNEAQ. Trimming pared 0 bases from V and 2 bases from J, leaving 11 bases between.

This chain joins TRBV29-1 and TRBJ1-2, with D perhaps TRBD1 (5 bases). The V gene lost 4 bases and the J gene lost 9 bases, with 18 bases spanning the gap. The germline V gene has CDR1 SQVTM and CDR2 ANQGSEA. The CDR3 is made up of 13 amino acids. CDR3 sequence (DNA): TGCAGCGTTGGTGGAGGGGATCGTGAGAGCTACACCTTC. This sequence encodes CSVGGGDRESYTF.

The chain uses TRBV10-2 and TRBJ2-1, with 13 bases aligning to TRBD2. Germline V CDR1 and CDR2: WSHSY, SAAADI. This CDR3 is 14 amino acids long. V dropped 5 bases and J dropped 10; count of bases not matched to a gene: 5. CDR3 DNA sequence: TGCGCCAGCAGTACTAGCGGGGGGGGAGGCGAGCAGTTCTTC. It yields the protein CASSTSGGGGEQFF.

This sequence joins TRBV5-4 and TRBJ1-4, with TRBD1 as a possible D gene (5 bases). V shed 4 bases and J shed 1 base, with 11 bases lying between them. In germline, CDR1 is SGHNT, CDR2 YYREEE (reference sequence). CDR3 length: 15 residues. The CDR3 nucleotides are TGTGCCAGCAGCCGCCGGGGGGGAACTAATGAAAAACTGTTTTTT. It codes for CASSRRGGTNEKLFF. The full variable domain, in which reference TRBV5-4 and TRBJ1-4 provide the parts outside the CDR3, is ETGVTQSPTHLIKTRGQQVTLRCSSQSGHNTVSWYQQALGQGPQFIFQYYREEENGRGNFPPRFSGLQFPNYSSELNVNALELDDSALYLCASSRRGGTNEKLFFGSGTQLSVL.

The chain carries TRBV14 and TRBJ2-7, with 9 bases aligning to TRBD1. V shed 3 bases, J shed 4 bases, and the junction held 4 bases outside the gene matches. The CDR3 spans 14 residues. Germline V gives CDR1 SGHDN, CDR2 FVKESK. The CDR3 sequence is CASSQGTGLYEQYF. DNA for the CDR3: TGTGCCAGCAGCCAGGGGACAGGGCTGTACGAGCAGTACTTC.

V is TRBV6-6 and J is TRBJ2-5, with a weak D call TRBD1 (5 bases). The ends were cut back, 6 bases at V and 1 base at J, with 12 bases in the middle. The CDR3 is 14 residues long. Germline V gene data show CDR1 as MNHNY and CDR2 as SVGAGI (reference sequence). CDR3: CASSRSQGQETQYF. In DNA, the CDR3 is TGTGCCAGCAGCCGATCTCAGGGCCAAGAGACCCAGTACTTC.

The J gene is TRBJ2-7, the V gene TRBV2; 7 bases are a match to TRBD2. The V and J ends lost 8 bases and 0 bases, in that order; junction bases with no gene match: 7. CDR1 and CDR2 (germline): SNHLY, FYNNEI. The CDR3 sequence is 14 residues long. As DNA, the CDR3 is TGTGCCAGCGGTCTTCGGGGGGACTCCTACGAGCAGTACTTC. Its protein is CASGLRGDSYEQYF.

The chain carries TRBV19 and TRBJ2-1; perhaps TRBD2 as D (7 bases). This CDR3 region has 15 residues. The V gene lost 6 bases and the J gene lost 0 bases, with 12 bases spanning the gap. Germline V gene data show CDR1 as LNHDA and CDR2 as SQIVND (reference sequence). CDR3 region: CASREGGSSYNEQFF. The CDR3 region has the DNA TGTGCCAGTAGGGAGGGGGGGAGCTCCTACAATGAGCAGTTCTTC.

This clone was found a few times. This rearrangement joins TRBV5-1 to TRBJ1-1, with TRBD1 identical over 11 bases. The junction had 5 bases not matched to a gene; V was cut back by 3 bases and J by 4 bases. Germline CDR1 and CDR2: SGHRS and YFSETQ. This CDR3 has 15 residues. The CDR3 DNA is TGCGCCAGCAGCTCCTCCGGGACAGGGGGCACTGAAGCTTTCTTT. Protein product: CASSSSGTGGTEAFF.

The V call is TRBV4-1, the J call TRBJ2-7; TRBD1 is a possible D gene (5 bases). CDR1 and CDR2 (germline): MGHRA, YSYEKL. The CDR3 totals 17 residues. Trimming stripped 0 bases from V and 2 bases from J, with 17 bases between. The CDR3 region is CASSQEAGQSITYEQYF. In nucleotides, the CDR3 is TGCGCCAGCAGCCAAGAAGCAGGGCAAAGTATAACCTACGAGCAGTACTTC.

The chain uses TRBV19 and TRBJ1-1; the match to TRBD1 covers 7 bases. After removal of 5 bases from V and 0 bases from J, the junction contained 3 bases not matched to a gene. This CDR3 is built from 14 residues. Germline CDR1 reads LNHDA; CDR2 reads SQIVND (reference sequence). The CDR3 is CASSGDRVNTEAFF. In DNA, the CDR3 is TGTGCCAGTAGTGGCGACAGGGTGAACACTGAAGCTTTCTTT.

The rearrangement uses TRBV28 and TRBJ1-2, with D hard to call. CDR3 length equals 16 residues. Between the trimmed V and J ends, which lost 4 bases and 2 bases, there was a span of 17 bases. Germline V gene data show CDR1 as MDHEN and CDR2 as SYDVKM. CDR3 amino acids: CASSSPRALKNYGYTF. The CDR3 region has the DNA TGTGCCAGCAGTTCTCCACGAGCACTAAAAAACTATGGCTACACCTTC.

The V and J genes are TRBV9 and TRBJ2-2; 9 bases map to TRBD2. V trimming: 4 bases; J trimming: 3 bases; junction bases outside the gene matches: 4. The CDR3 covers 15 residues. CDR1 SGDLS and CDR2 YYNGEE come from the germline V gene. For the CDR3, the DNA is TGTGCCAGCAGCTTAAGCGGGGGGTACACCGGGGAGCTGTTTTTT. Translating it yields CASSLSGGYTGELFF.

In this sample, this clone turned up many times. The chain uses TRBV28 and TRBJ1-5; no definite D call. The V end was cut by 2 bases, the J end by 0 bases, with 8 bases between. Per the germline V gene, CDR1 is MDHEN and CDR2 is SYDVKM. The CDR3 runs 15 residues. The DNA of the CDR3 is TGTGCCAGCAGTTTAGTCACAGCTAGCAATCAGCCCCAGCATTTT. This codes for CASSLVTASNQPQHF.

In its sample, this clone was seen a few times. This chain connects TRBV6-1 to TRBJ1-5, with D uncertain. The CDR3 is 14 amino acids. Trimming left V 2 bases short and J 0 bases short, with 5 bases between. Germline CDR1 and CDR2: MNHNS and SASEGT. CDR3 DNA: TGTGCCAGCAGTGAAATCCATAGCAATCAGCCCCAGCATTTT. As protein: CASSEIHSNQPQHF.

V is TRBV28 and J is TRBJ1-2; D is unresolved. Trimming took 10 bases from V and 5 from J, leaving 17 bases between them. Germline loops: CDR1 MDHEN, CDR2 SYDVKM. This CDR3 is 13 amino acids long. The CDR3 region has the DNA TGTGCCACCAAGGACGGTGCGGGGTATGGCTACACCTTC. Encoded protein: CATKDGAGYGYTF.

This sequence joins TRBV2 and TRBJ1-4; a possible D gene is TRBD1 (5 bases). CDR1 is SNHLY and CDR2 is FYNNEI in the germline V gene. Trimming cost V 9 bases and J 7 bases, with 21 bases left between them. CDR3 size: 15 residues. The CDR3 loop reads CASVKDTTLREKLFF. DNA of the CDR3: TGTGCCAGTGTAAAGGACACAACTTTGCGTGAAAAACTGTTTTTT.

The CDR3 reads CASRAVGGLYEQYF. CDR3 DNA: TGCGCCAGCAGAGCCGTTGGAGGGCTATACGAGCAGTACTTC. V usage is TRBV5-1 and J usage is TRBJ2-7, with D possibly matching TRBD2 (6 bases). CDR1 SGHRS and CDR2 YFSETQ come from the germline V gene. This CDR3 spans 14 amino acids. Trimming removed 5 bases from V and 4 bases from J, with 16 bases in between.

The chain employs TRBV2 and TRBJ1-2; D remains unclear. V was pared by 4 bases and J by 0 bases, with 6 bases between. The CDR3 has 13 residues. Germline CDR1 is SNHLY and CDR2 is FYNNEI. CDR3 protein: CASSGPANYGYTF. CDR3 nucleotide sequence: TGTGCCAGCAGTGGTCCAGCTAACTATGGCTACACCTTC.

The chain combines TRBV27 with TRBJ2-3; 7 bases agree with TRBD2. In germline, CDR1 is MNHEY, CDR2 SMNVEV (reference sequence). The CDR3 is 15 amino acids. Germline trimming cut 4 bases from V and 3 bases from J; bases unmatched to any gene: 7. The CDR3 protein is CASSYSGLLTDTQYF. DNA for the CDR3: TGTGCCAGCAGTTATAGCGGGTTATTGACAGATACGCAGTATTTT.

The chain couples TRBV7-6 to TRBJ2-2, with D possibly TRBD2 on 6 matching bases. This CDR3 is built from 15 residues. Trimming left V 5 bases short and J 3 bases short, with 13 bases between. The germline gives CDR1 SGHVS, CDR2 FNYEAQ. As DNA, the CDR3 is TGTGCCAGCAGCCCCCGGAGGGCGGACACCGGGGAGCTGTTTTTT. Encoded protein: CASSPRRADTGELFF. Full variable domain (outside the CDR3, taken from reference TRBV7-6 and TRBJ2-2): GAGVSQSPRYKVTKRGQDVALRCDPISGHVSLYWYRQALGQGPEFLTYFNYEAQQDKSGLPNDRFSAERPEGSISTLTIQRTEQRDSAMYRCASSPRRADTGELFFGEGSRLTVL.